Listed here are 31 T cell receptor beta chains from one sample, sequenced in a study of blood T cell repertoires in COVID-19 (TCRdb year 2020). Library preparation used the immunoSEQ multiplex PCR assay. TCRdb mirrors the immuneACCESS table, restricted to in-frame sequences. Some clones are absent from its copies; in checked studies, under half trace to an unresolved V gene, and the reason for the others is unknown. The table for this sample lists about 480,000 clones; approximately 90% of them were counted only once. Roughly 4% of the sample belongs to the ten largest clones. The sample consisted of peripheral blood. The receptors originated from a woman in her 30s with acute or convalescent COVID-19.

This clone came up a few times. V and J are TRBV7-9 and TRBJ2-2, with D possibly TRBD2 on 5 matching bases. Trimming shortened V by 2 bases and J by 1 base, and 17 bases separated the two germline ends. CDR1 is SEHNR, CDR2 FQNEAQ, per germline (reference sequence). This CDR3 comprises 18 residues. Here the CDR3 reads CASSLKMGFRGNTGELFF. The DNA of the CDR3 is TGTGCCAGCAGCTTAAAAATGGGATTTCGGGGGAACACCGGGGAGCTGTTTTTT.

The CDR3 reads CASSLAGTGDGYGYTF. The CDR3 DNA follows: TGCGCCAGCAGCTTGGCCGGGACAGGGGATGGCTATGGCTACACCTTC. The chain carries TRBV5-1 and TRBJ1-2; 10 bases line up with TRBD1. The CDR3 sequence is 16 residues long. The V and J ends lost 0 bases and 4 bases, in that order; junction bases with no gene match: 6. Germline loops: CDR1 SGHRS, CDR2 YFSETQ.

This chain connects TRBV29-1 to TRBJ2-5; possibly TRBD2 for D (6 bases). There are 12 residues in the CDR3. Germline V gives CDR1 SQVTM, CDR2 ANQGSEA. The V end was cut by 8 bases, the J end by 2 bases, with 12 bases between. CDR3 DNA: TGCAGCTCACTGGGGGGTCAAGAGACCCAGTACTTC. It is translated as CSSLGGQETQYF. The full variable domain, with the rest looked up from reference TRBV29-1 and TRBJ2-5, is SAVISQKPSRDICQRGTSLTIQCQVDSQVTMMFWYRQQPGQSLTLIATANQGSEATYESGFVIDKFPISRPNLTFSTLTVSNMSPEDSSIYLCSSLGGQETQYFGPGTRLLVL.

The chain joins TRBV14 to TRBJ2-5; 16 nucleotides agree with TRBD2. Germline V gives CDR1 SGHDN, CDR2 FVKESK. The CDR3 is 16 residues long. J was trimmed by 5 bases and V by 10 bases; bases with no gene match: 10. CDR3 nucleotides: TGTGCCACCGTAACGGGACTAGCGGGGGGGTGCGAGACCCAGTACTTC. This gives the protein CATVTGLAGGCETQYF.

This chain joins TRBV9 and TRBJ2-3; D call uncertain. CDR1 is SGDLS, CDR2 YYNGEE, per germline. The germline V and J ends were trimmed by 0 bases and 6 bases, with 8 bases remaining between them. This CDR3 region has 13 residues. The DNA for the CDR3 is TGTGCCAGCAGCGTAGTCTTCCAGGATACGCAGTATTTT. Protein product: CASSVVFQDTQYF.

The CDR3 here is CATSDPGGADTQYF. CDR3 DNA: TGTGCCACCAGTGACCCCGGAGGGGCAGATACGCAGTATTTT. The chain couples TRBV24-1 to TRBJ2-3; perhaps TRBD2 as D (6 bases). The CDR3 loop spans 14 amino acids. Germline assignment: CDR1 KGHDR and CDR2 SFDVKD. V shed 4 bases and J shed 4 bases, with 11 bases lying between them.

The chain has TRBV21-1 and TRBJ2-2; the listed D gene, TRBD1, was not tested against the DNA. TRBV21-1 is noted as a pseudogene. The CDR3 consists of 16 residues. The chain's CDR3 is CASSGRDRANTGELFF. The CDR3 DNA sequence: TGTGCCAGCAGCGGCCGGGACAGGGCGAACACCGGGGAGCTGTTTTTT.

As concerns this clone: Other DNA variants within this sample encode the same CDR3. This chain joins TRBV5-6 and TRBJ2-5, with D possibly matching TRBD2 (5 bases). The V and J ends lost 1 base and 5 bases respectively, with 6 bases between them. CDR1 and CDR2 from the germline V gene are SGHDT and YYEEEE. The CDR3 length is 12 residues. DNA of the CDR3: TGTGCCAGCAGCTTGACGGGGGAGACCCAGTACTTC. This translates into CASSLTGETQYF. Complete variable domain (other parts from reference TRBV5-6 and TRBJ2-5): DAGVTQSPTHLIKTRGQQVTLRCSPKSGHDTVSWYQQALGQGPQFIFQYYEEEERQRGNFPDRFSGHQFPNYSSELNVNALLLGDSALYLCASSLTGETQYFGPGTRLLVL.

This clone was counted once. The CDR3 DNA follows: TGTGCCAGCAGCTCTAACAGACCAGGGAATAATTCACCCCTCCACTTT. It specifies CASSSNRPGNNSPLHF. This sequence joins TRBV5-5 and TRBJ1-6; a possible D gene is TRBD1 (5 bases). The CDR3 loop spans 16 amino acids. Germline lookup yields CDR1 SGHKS and CDR2 YYEKEE (reference sequence). Trimming left V 3 bases short and J 5 bases short, with 15 bases between.

This clone was observed once. The chain couples TRBV6-2 or TRBV6-3 to TRBJ2-7; 7 bases agree with TRBD1. Germline-derived CDR1 and CDR2 are MNHEY and SVGEGT. The V segment lost 6 bases and the J segment 0 bases; nucleotides outside the gene matches: 11. This CDR3 is 16 amino acids long. The CDR3 loop reads CASSHNFGTDSYEQYF. The DNA of the CDR3 is TGTGCCAGCAGCCACAACTTCGGGACAGACTCCTACGAGCAGTACTTC.

The chain is built from TRBV6-2 or TRBV6-3 and TRBJ1-2, with D possibly being TRBD1 (6 bases). CDR3 length equals 19 residues. Germline values: CDR1 MNHEY, CDR2 SVGEGT. Trimming pared 5 bases from V and 3 bases from J, leaving 28 bases between. CDR3 in DNA: TGTGCCAGCAGTCCGATTGCACCTCCAAAAGACAGGAACCACTATGGCTACACCTTC. This encodes CASSPIAPPKDRNHYGYTF.

This chain uses TRBV7-2 with TRBJ2-3, with D tentatively TRBD2 (6 bases). This CDR3 is 15 amino acids long. Deletions cut 5 bases from V and 2 bases from J, with 14 bases between. Germline CDR1 is SGHTA and CDR2 is FQGNSA. The CDR3 nucleotides are TGTGCCAGCAGCCTCGACGGGAGAGTCACAGATACGCAGTATTTT. Translating it yields CASSLDGRVTDTQYF.

This sequence joins TRBV30 and TRBJ1-1; a weak D match, TRBD1 (5 bases). Per the germline V gene, CDR1 is GTSNPN and CDR2 is SVGIG (reference sequence). Trimming cost V 8 bases and J 4 bases, with 8 bases left between them. The CDR3 extends over 10 amino acids. This CDR3 is CAGQGTEAFF. The CDR3 DNA reads TGTGCCGGCCAGGGCACTGAAGCTTTCTTT.

The chain employs TRBV24-1 and TRBJ2-7; D is perhaps TRBD2 (5 bases). Trimming left V 7 bases short and J 7 bases short, with 19 bases between. The CDR3 is made up of 14 amino acids. In germline, CDR1 is KGHDR, CDR2 SFDVKD. The CDR3 loop reads CATSELTRPGEQYF. In nucleotides, the CDR3 is TGTGCCACCAGCGAGCTAACACGTCCGGGGGAGCAGTACTTC.

The chain has TRBV27 and TRBJ2-7; D is ambiguous. The CDR3 has 13 residues. V dropped 3 bases and J dropped 2 bases, with 8 bases sitting between them. Germline-derived CDR1 and CDR2 are MNHEY and SMNVEV (reference sequence). CDR3 in amino acids: CASSLTPTYEQYF. CDR3 nucleotide sequence: TGTGCCAGCAGTTTGACACCAACCTACGAGCAGTACTTC.

The chain links TRBV7-9 to TRBJ2-1, with a tentative D call TRBD1 (6 bases). Per germline, CDR1 SEHNR and CDR2 FQNEAQ (reference sequence). The CDR3 loop spans 16 amino acids. V gave up 5 bases and J gave up 6 bases, with 20 bases separating them. In nucleotides, the CDR3 is TGTGCCAGCAGCCCCCTGGTTTCCAGGGGCAGCAATGAGCAGTTCTTC. Its translation is CASSPLVSRGSNEQFF.

V usage is TRBV19 and J usage is TRBJ1-2, with unresolved D. The CDR3 runs to 14 residues. Germline V gene lookup returns CDR1 LNHDA and CDR2 SQIVND (reference sequence). The V gene lost 2 bases and the J gene lost 1 base, with 8 bases spanning the gap. CDR3 nucleotide sequence: TGTGCCAGTAGTATACCCGAGAATAACTATGGCTACACCTTC. This translates into CASSIPENNYGYTF.

V is TRBV6-2 or TRBV6-3 and J is TRBJ1-5; tentatively, D is TRBD1 (5 bases). CDR3 length: 14 amino acids. Trimming took 2 bases from V and 3 from J, leaving 8 bases between them. Germline-derived CDR1 and CDR2 are MNHEY and SVGEGT. The CDR3 region has the DNA TGTGCCAGCAGTTACCCCAGGGACAATCAGCCCCAGCATTTT. This codes for CASSYPRDNQPQHF.

The rearrangement uses TRBV21-1 and TRBJ2-5; the D call TRBD2 from the table was never checked on the DNA. TRBV21-1 is an annotated pseudogene. CDR3 length: 19 residues. This chain's CDR3 is CASSPLWSRNSEYQETQYF. The CDR3 DNA follows: TGTGCCAGCAGCCCTCTCTGGAGTAGGAATTCCGAATACCAAGAGACCCAGTACTTC.

The chain couples TRBV5-1 to TRBJ2-3; 9 bases are a match to TRBD1. Looked up from germline, CDR1 is SGHRS and CDR2 is YFSETQ. J gave up 5 bases and V 7 bases, and 8 bases lay outside the gene matches. The CDR3 length is 14 residues. In DNA, the CDR3 is TGCGCCAGCTCCGGACAGGGGCGACAAGATACGCAGTATTTT. Protein sequence: CASSGQGRQDTQYF.

The chain recombines TRBV27 with TRBJ2-7, with 8 positions matching TRBD2. This CDR3 has 13 amino acids. Germline V gene data show CDR1 as MNHEY and CDR2 as SMNVEV (reference sequence). V was clipped by 6 bases and J by 5 bases; unmatched bases: 6. In nucleotides, the CDR3 is TGTGCCAGCAGCCGGGGGGGCCGGAACGAGCAGTACTTC. The encoded protein is CASSRGGRNEQYF.

V is TRBV9 and J is TRBJ1-2, with D tentatively TRBD1 (6 bases). V was cut by 0 bases and J by 5 bases, with 23 bases left in between. Germline lookup yields CDR1 SGDLS and CDR2 YYNGEE. The CDR3 is 18 amino acids. The CDR3 region has the DNA TGTGCCAGCAGCGTAGTACCAGGGGCTCGCACACCCCAATATGGCTACACCTTC. It yields the protein CASSVVPGARTPQYGYTF.

This sequence joins TRBV30 and TRBJ1-6, with D hard to call. CDR1 is GTSNPN, CDR2 SVGIG, per germline (reference sequence). V lost 2 bases and J lost 6, with 5 bases in between. The CDR3 contains 12 residues. The CDR3 bases are TGTGCCTGGAGTCAATTTAATTCACCCCTCCACTTT. Translating it yields CAWSQFNSPLHF.

The chain is built from TRBV4-1 and TRBJ2-4; D possibly corresponds to TRBD2 (6 bases). The CDR3 contains 12 residues. With 0 bases removed from V and 13 bases from J, the gap between germline ends came to 10 bases. Per the germline V gene, CDR1 is MGHRA and CDR2 is YSYEKL. The CDR3 coding sequence is TGCGCCAGCAGCCAAGAGGGGGGATTGCAGTACTTC. Amino acid sequence: CASSQEGGLQYF.

J is TRBJ2-5 and V is TRBV11-2; 7 bases match TRBD1. The CDR3 loop spans 16 amino acids. J was trimmed by 1 base and V by 5 bases; bases with no gene match: 10. Looked up from germline, CDR1 is SGHAT and CDR2 is FQNNGV. The CDR3: CASSEPGTDIQETQYF. The DNA of the CDR3 is TGTGCCAGCAGCGAACCCGGGACAGATATCCAAGAGACCCAGTACTTC.

The chain couples TRBV2 to TRBJ2-7; 10 bases line up with TRBD1. The CDR3 runs to 13 residues. Germline CDR1 reads SNHLY; CDR2 reads FYNNEI. Trimming took 6 bases from V and 6 from J; bases not matched to a gene: 5. This CDR3 reads CASRKGQGTEQYF. CDR3 in DNA: TGTGCCAGCAGGAAGGGACAGGGGACCGAGCAGTACTTC.

The CDR3 reads CASSEGPGQGTDTQYF. In nucleotides, the CDR3 is TGTGCCAGCAGTGAGGGGCCGGGACAGGGCACAGATACGCAGTATTTT. V gene TRBV6-1 combines with J gene TRBJ2-3, with 8 bases identical to TRBD1. This CDR3 has 16 amino acids. After removal of 3 bases from V and 1 base from J, the junction contained 6 bases not matched to a gene. Germline values: CDR1 MNHNS, CDR2 SASEGT.

This chain joins TRBV5-4 and TRBJ1-1; D is uncertain. V lost 4 bases and J lost 1, with 8 bases in between. CDR1 and CDR2 (germline): SGHNT, YYREEE (reference sequence). The CDR3 consists of 13 residues. The CDR3 region has the DNA TGTGCCAGCAGCATGGGGAGGAACACTGAAGCTTTCTTT. Its translation is CASSMGRNTEAFF. The whole variable domain, remainder taken from reference TRBV5-4 and TRBJ1-1, is ETGVTQSPTHLIKTRGQQVTLRCSSQSGHNTVSWYQQALGQGPQFIFQYYREEENGRGNFPPRFSGLQFPNYSSELNVNALELDDSALYLCASSMGRNTEAFFGQGTRLTVV.

The chain links TRBV6-5 to TRBJ1-6, with D maybe TRBD1 (5 bases). V lost 0 bases and J 7 bases, leaving 10 bases between the germline ends. There are 15 residues in the CDR3. From germline, CDR1 is MNHEY and CDR2 SVGAGI. CDR3: CASSYSTERNSPLHF. For the CDR3, the DNA is TGTGCCAGCAGTTACTCGACAGAGAGGAATTCACCCCTCCACTTT.

The chain employs TRBV12-2 and TRBJ2-7; the table's D gene call, TRBD1, was not cross checked with the DNA. TRBV12-2 is a documented pseudogene. This CDR3 has 15 residues. CDR3 nucleotides: TGTGCAAGTCGCTTCGTACATTTCCGGGACAGGGCACCCTTATTC. Amino acid sequence: CASRFVHFRDRAPLF.

The chain is built from TRBV4-2 and TRBJ2-5; TRBD2 matches at 10 bases. CDR3 length: 15 residues. V shed 4 bases, J shed 3 bases, and the junction held 5 bases outside the gene matches. Germline V gene lookup returns CDR1 LGHNA and CDR2 YNFKEQ. CDR3 amino acids: CASSLLAGAEETQYF. CDR3 coding DNA: TGTGCCAGCAGCCTCCTAGCGGGGGCCGAAGAGACCCAGTACTTC.